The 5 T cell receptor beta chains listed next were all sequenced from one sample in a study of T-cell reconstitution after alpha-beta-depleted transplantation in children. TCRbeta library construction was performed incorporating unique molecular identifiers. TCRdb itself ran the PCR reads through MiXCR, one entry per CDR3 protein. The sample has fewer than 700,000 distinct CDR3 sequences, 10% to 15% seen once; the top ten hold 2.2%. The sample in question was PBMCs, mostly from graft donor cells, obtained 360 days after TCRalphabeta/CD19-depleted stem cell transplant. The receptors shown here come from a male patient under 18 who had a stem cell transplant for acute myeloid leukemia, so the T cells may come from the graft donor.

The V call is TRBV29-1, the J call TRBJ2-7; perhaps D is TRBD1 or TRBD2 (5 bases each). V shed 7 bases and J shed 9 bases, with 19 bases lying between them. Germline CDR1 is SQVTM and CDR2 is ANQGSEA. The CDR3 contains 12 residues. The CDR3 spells CSALGARLAQYF. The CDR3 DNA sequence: TGCAGCGCCCTCGGGGCCCGGTTGGCGCAGTACTTC.

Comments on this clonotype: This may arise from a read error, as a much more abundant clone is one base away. CDR3 in amino acids: CVSVKGGRSGANVLTF. The CDR3 DNA reads TGTGTCAGCGTAAAGGGGGGACGTTCTGGGGCCAACGTCCTGACTTTC. V gene TRBV7-9 combines with J gene TRBJ2-6; perhaps D is TRBD1 or TRBD2 (6 bases each). Germline V lookup: CDR1 SEHNR, CDR2 FQNEAQ (reference sequence). This CDR3 is built from 16 residues.

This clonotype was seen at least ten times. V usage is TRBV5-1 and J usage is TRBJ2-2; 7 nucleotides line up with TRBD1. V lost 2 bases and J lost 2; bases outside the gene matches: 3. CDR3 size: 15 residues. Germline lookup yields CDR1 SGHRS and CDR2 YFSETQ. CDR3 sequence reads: CASSLGTANTGELFF. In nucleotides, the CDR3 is TGCGCCAGCAGCTTAGGGACAGCTAACACCGGGGAGCTGTTTTTT. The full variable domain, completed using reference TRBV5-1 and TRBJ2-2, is KAGVTQTPRYLIKTRGQQVTLSCSPISGHRSVSWYQQTPGQGLQFLFEYFSETQRNKGNFPGRFSGRQFSNSRSEMNVSTLELGDSALYLCASSLGTANTGELFFGEGSRLTVL.

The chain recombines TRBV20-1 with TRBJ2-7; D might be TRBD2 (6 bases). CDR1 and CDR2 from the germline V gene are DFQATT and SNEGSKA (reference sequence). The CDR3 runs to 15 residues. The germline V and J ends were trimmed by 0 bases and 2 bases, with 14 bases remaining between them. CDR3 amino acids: CSARDRGGTTYEQYF. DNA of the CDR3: TGCAGTGCTAGAGATCGCGGCGGGACGACCTACGAGCAGTACTTC.

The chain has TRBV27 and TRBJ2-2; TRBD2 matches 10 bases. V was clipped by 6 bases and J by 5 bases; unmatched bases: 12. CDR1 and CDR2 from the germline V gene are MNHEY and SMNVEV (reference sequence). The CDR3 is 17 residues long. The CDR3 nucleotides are TGTGCCAGCAGCACGCGAACCGGGACTAGCGCGACCGGGGAGCTGTTTTTT. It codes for CASSTRTGTSATGELFF.